This entry lists 32 T cell receptor beta chains sequenced from one sample in a study of blood T cell repertoires in COVID-19. Sequencing used immunoSEQ multiplex PCR; TCRdb keeps in-frame clones, though not all of them. The profile shows fewer than 250,000 clones, 83% of them singletons. Specimen: peripheral blood. Source of these receptors: a human donor in a cohort sampled during active COVID-19.

J is TRBJ1-1 and V is TRBV6-6; possible D gene TRBD1, 5 bases. From germline, CDR1 is MNHNY and CDR2 SVGAGI (reference sequence). Trimming shortened V by 8 bases and J by 7 bases, and 11 bases separated the two germline ends. The CDR3 spans 11 residues. This chain's CDR3 is CASRWGDEAFF. In nucleotides, the CDR3 is TGTGCCAGCCGATGGGGGGATGAAGCTTTCTTT.

The chain has TRBV24-1 and TRBJ2-2; 7 bases are a match to TRBD1. The V gene's germline CDR1 is KGHDR and CDR2 SFDVKD. This CDR3 has 17 amino acids. V dropped 1 base and J dropped 2; count of bases not matched to a gene: 6. The CDR3 reads CATSDFPGGINTGELFF. CDR3 nucleotide sequence: TGTGCCACCAGTGATTTCCCAGGGGGAATAAACACCGGGGAGCTGTTTTTT.

Notes on this clone: Other DNA variants within this sample encode the same CDR3. The chain carries TRBV3-1 (or the pseudogene TRBV3-2) and TRBJ1-1; tentatively, D is TRBD1 (5 bases). Germline-derived CDR1 and CDR2 are LGHDT and YNNKEL (reference sequence). The CDR3 extends over 13 amino acids. V shed 1 base and J shed 5 bases, with 8 bases lying between them. The chain's CDR3 is CASSQVRGTEAFF. The CDR3 region has the DNA TGTGCCAGCAGCCAAGTAAGGGGAACTGAAGCTTTCTTT.

This clone was seen a handful of times. The V and J genes are TRBV6-6 and TRBJ1-1, with 9 positions matching TRBD1. Per the germline V gene, CDR1 is MNHNY and CDR2 is SVGAGI (reference sequence). The CDR3 is made up of 14 amino acids. V was clipped by 6 bases and J by 3 bases; unmatched bases: 5. The CDR3: CASSYRQGDTEAFF. CDR3 DNA sequence: TGTGCCAGCAGCTACCGACAGGGGGACACTGAAGCTTTCTTT.

With regard to this clone: One end of the junction varies from germline; a read error may be responsible. The chain is built from TRBV28 and TRBJ2-2; TRBD2 might be the D (5 bases). The length of the CDR3 is 15 residues. Germline assignment: CDR1 MDHEN and CDR2 SYDVKM. CDR3 in DNA: TGTGCCAGCCGTTTTTCCGGGGAGAACACCGGGGAGCTGTTTTTT. Encoded protein: CASRFSGENTGELFF.

The rearrangement uses TRBV5-8 and TRBJ1-2; D unclear. V gave up 2 bases and J gave up 4 bases, with 12 bases separating them. This CDR3 spans 14 amino acids. Looked up from germline, CDR1 is SGHTS and CDR2 is YDEGEE. The DNA of the CDR3 is TGTGCCAGCAGCTTCCGGGAGATCCCCTATGGCTACACCTTC. Its protein product is CASSFREIPYGYTF.

The gene calls are TRBV24-1 and TRBJ2-4, with D possibly matching TRBD2 (6 bases). Per the germline V gene, CDR1 is KGHDR and CDR2 is SFDVKD. The CDR3 length is 16 residues. V dropped 3 bases and J dropped 4 bases, with 15 bases sitting between them. DNA for the CDR3: TGTGCCACCAGTGATGCTGTGGGGGGTAGTAAAAACATTCAGTACTTC. It translates to CATSDAVGGSKNIQYF.

The chain carries TRBV3-1 (or the pseudogene TRBV3-2) and TRBJ2-5; 11 bases line up with TRBD2. The CDR3 is 18 residues long. With V trimmed by 0 bases and J by 0 bases, 6 bases remained unmatched. Germline V gives CDR1 LGHDT, CDR2 YNNKEL (reference sequence). The CDR3, as DNA: TGTGCCAGCAGCCAAGACCTGGGACTAGCGGCGTACCAAGAGACCCAGTACTTC. Amino acids: CASSQDLGLAAYQETQYF.

V usage is TRBV7-3 and J usage is TRBJ1-2; 7 nucleotides align to TRBD1. V was pared by 2 bases and J by 2 bases, with 2 bases of the junction left unmatched. The CDR3 has 14 residues. CDR1 and CDR2 from the germline V gene are SGHTA and FQGTGA. The chain's CDR3 is CASSLGTENYGYTF. The CDR3, as DNA: TGTGCCAGCAGCTTAGGGACAGAGAACTATGGCTACACCTTC.

This sequence joins TRBV11-1 and TRBJ1-4; weak D call: TRBD1 (6 bases). The V end was cut by 5 bases, the J end by 8 bases, with 15 bases between. The CDR3 runs 14 residues. The germline V gene encodes CDR1 SGHAT and CDR2 FQDESV (reference sequence). The CDR3 DNA is TGTGCCAGCAGCCCAGAAGGGACAAAGGAAAAACTGTTTTTT. Amino acid sequence: CASSPEGTKEKLFF. The full variable domain, completed using reference TRBV11-1 and TRBJ1-4, is EAEVAQSPRYKITEKSQAVAFWCDPISGHATLYWYRQILGQGPELLVQFQDESVVDDSQLPKDRFSAERLKGVDSTLKIQPAELGDSAMYLCASSPEGTKEKLFFGSGTQLSVL.

The chain employs TRBV5-6 and TRBJ2-3, with a weak D call TRBD2 (5 bases). From germline, CDR1 is SGHDT and CDR2 YYEEEE. The V end lost 6 bases, the J end lost 4 bases, and 15 bases lay between the germline ends. The CDR3 consists of 14 residues. This CDR3 is CASNSISAADTQYF. CDR3 DNA sequence: TGTGCCAGCAACTCCATTAGCGCTGCAGATACGCAGTATTTT. Full variable domain (outside the CDR3, taken from reference TRBV5-6 and TRBJ2-3): DAGVTQSPTHLIKTRGQQVTLRCSPKSGHDTVSWYQQALGQGPQFIFQYYEEEERQRGNFPDRFSGHQFPNYSSELNVNALLLGDSALYLCASNSISAADTQYFGPGTRLTVL.

V and J are TRBV28 and TRBJ2-7, with TRBD1 as a possible D gene (5 bases). The germline V gene has CDR1 MDHEN and CDR2 SYDVKM. The CDR3 length is 13 residues. V lost 5 bases, J lost 3 bases, and 11 bases lay in between. This CDR3 reads CASSVPGFYEQYF. The CDR3 DNA follows: TGTGCCAGCAGTGTTCCAGGGTTCTACGAGCAGTACTTC.

This chain uses TRBV27 with TRBJ1-1; D not certain. The length of the CDR3 is 14 residues. CDR1 MNHEY and CDR2 SMNVEV come from the germline V gene (reference sequence). The V and J ends lost 6 bases and 2 bases respectively, with 13 bases between them. This CDR3 reads CASRVAQINTEAFF. The CDR3, as DNA: TGTGCCAGCAGGGTAGCCCAAATAAACACTGAAGCTTTCTTT.

A few counts support this clone. This rearrangement joins TRBV9 to TRBJ2-7; D unresolved. This CDR3 has 13 residues. Germline V gene data show CDR1 as SGDLS and CDR2 as YYNGEE. V shed 3 bases and J shed 5 bases, with 12 bases lying between them. CDR3 DNA sequence: TGTGCCAGCAGCGAAAACTTTAGAAACGAGCAGTACTTC. Translated: CASSENFRNEQYF.

This clone was seen a single time. The chain recombines TRBV13 with TRBJ2-7; 9 bases are a match to TRBD1. Per germline, CDR1 PRHDT and CDR2 FYEKMQ (reference sequence). The CDR3 runs to 15 residues. The V and J ends lost 4 bases and 5 bases, in that order; junction bases with no gene match: 9. The DNA for the CDR3 is TGTGCCAGCAGCTCAATCCGGGACAGGGTTCACGAGCAGTACTTC. Protein sequence: CASSSIRDRVHEQYF. The entire variable domain, with the rest obtained from reference TRBV13 and TRBJ2-7, is as follows: AAGVIQSPRHLIKEKRETATLKCYPIPRHDTVYWYQQGPGQDPQFLISFYEKMQSDKGSIPDRFSAQQFSDYHSELNMSSLELGDSALYFCASSSIRDRVHEQYFGPGTRLTVT.

The CDR3 bases are TGTGCCAGCAGATCCATGACTAGCAGCTCCTACGAGCAGTACTTC. It encodes CASRSMTSSSYEQYF. The chain has TRBV6-5 and TRBJ2-7; TRBD2 matches 7 bases. The CDR3 contains 15 residues. V was clipped by 6 bases and J by 0 bases; unmatched bases: 8. Germline V CDR1 and CDR2: MNHEY, SVGAGI.

This chain links TRBV11-2 with TRBJ1-2, with 7 positions matching TRBD1. Germline loops: CDR1 SGHAT, CDR2 FQNNGV. The ends lost 0 bases at V and 8 bases at J; junction bases unmatched: 6. The CDR3 runs to 14 residues. The CDR3 loop reads CASSLEQGSWGYTF. DNA for the CDR3: TGTGCCAGCAGCTTAGAACAGGGGTCCTGGGGCTACACCTTC.

The J gene is TRBJ2-5, the V gene TRBV6-6, with 9 bases lining up with TRBD1. With V trimmed by 5 bases and J by 7 bases, 11 bases remained unmatched. Per germline, CDR1 MNHNY and CDR2 SVGAGI (reference sequence). The CDR3 extends over 15 amino acids. DNA for the CDR3: TGTGCCAGCAGTAAACCGGGACAGGGCGAGAGGACCCAGTACTTC. Its translation: CASSKPGQGERTQYF.

Only one count was recorded for this clone. This chain connects TRBV6-1 to TRBJ1-6; D remains unclear. CDR1 and CDR2 (germline): MNHNS, SASEGT. The CDR3 consists of 13 residues. V lost 1 base, J lost 5 bases, and 3 bases lay in between. CDR3 in DNA: TGTGCCAGCAGTGAAGTCAATAATTCACCCCTCCACTTT. Translation gives CASSEVNNSPLHF.

This clone was seen only a few times. The chain combines TRBV4-1 with TRBJ1-1; 8 bases line up with TRBD1. With V trimmed by 5 bases and J by 4 bases, 6 bases remained unmatched. The CDR3 contains 14 residues. CDR1 is MGHRA and CDR2 is YSYEKL in the germline V gene. This CDR3 is CASSRTGGGTEAFF. The CDR3 DNA sequence: TGCGCCAGCAGCAGAACAGGGGGGGGCACTGAAGCTTTCTTT.

Notes on this clone: Other DNA sequences in the sample encode the same CDR3. CDR3 loop: CASSLGRNTEAFF. The CDR3 nucleotides read TGCGCCAGCAGCTTAGGGAGGAACACTGAAGCTTTCTTT. V and J are TRBV5-1 and TRBJ1-1; D is undetermined. The germline CDR1 and CDR2 sequences are SGHRS and YFSETQ. V dropped 2 bases and J dropped 1 base, with 6 bases sitting between them. CDR3 length: 13 amino acids.

The rearrangement uses TRBV6-5 and TRBJ1-1, with 10 nucleotides matching TRBD1. This CDR3 comprises 15 residues. With V trimmed by 5 bases and J by 4 bases, 7 bases remained unmatched. Germline V CDR1 and CDR2: MNHEY, SVGAGI. This CDR3 is CASSQGQGWVTEAFF. CDR3 DNA sequence: TGTGCCAGCAGTCAGGGACAGGGGTGGGTCACTGAAGCTTTCTTT.

V is TRBV4-1 and J is TRBJ1-5, with no clear D. In germline, CDR1 is MGHRA, CDR2 YSYEKL. CDR3 size: 14 residues. The V gene lost 4 bases and the J gene lost 0 bases, with 7 bases spanning the gap. CDR3 in amino acids: CASSRRDSNQPQHF. CDR3 bases: TGCGCCAGCAGCCGCCGAGATAGCAATCAGCCCCAGCATTTT.

This clone has only a few counts. The chain couples TRBV5-1 to TRBJ2-6; the D gene is possibly TRBD1 (6 bases). Germline values: CDR1 SGHRS, CDR2 YFSETQ. The length of the CDR3 is 17 residues. Trimming stripped 2 bases from V and 2 bases from J, with 14 bases between. CDR3 DNA sequence: TGCGCCAGCAGCTTACAGGGAGTGGGGGCTGGGGCCAACGTCCTGACTTTC. Its translation: CASSLQGVGAGANVLTF.

This clone was seen a handful of times. The chain combines TRBV13 with TRBJ2-7; D is possibly TRBD2 (6 bases). Trimming took 4 bases from V and 6 from J, leaving 22 bases between them. This CDR3 comprises 16 residues. CDR1 and CDR2 (germline): PRHDT, FYEKMQ (reference sequence). Here the CDR3 reads CASSSGGGDSAGEQYF. The CDR3 nucleotides read TGTGCCAGCAGCTCCGGTGGAGGGGACTCAGCGGGCGAGCAGTACTTC.

The chain links TRBV10-3 to TRBJ2-2; 8 nucleotides align to TRBD1. V was pared by 7 bases and J by 5 bases, with 12 bases of the junction left unmatched. The CDR3 spans 16 residues. Germline-derived CDR1 and CDR2 are ENHRY and SYGVKD. CDR3 sequence: CAIKGTRQGRTGELFF. CDR3 nucleotides: TGTGCCATCAAAGGGACCAGACAGGGGAGGACCGGGGAGCTGTTTTTT.

V usage is TRBV28 and J usage is TRBJ2-7; D is possibly TRBD1 (6 bases). V shed 2 bases and J shed 6 bases, with 11 bases lying between them. This CDR3 spans 13 amino acids. Germline V gene sequence: CDR1 MDHEN, CDR2 SYDVKM. Here the CDR3 reads CASSLGGHSEQYF. CDR3 sequence (DNA): TGTGCCAGCAGTTTAGGGGGACACAGCGAGCAGTACTTC.

This clone was seen once. V and J are TRBV19 and TRBJ2-2; the match to TRBD2 covers 9 bases. The CDR3 length is 16 residues. After removal of 10 bases from V and 4 bases from J, the junction contained 13 bases not matched to a gene. The germline gives CDR1 LNHDA, CDR2 SQIVND (reference sequence). CDR3 loop: CATSLIAGAFTGELFF. The DNA for the CDR3 is TGTGCCACCTCGCTTATAGCGGGAGCGTTCACCGGGGAGCTGTTTTTT.

V is TRBV5-4 and J is TRBJ1-4, with unresolved D. CDR1 SGHNT and CDR2 YYREEE come from the germline V gene (reference sequence). This CDR3 is 14 amino acids long. Trimming stripped 0 bases from V and 10 bases from J, with 13 bases between. The CDR3 region has the DNA TGTGCCAGCAGCTTGGGGCAGACAAATCCAAAACTGTTTTTT. Its translation is CASSLGQTNPKLFF.

Of note for this clone: One end of the junction does not line up with germline, which may come from a read error. V gene TRBV7-2 combines with J gene TRBJ2-1, with a possible D match to TRBD2 (6 bases). Germline values: CDR1 SGHTA, CDR2 FQGNSA. The CDR3 is 14 residues long. The CDR3 DNA reads as TGTGCCAGCAGCCTCTATCCCTCCGGGACTCACTTAGTCTTC. This codes for CASSLYPSGTHLVF.

The chain couples TRBV19 to TRBJ1-1, with D possibly TRBD1 on 6 matching bases. The V end was cut by 4 bases, the J end by 8 bases, with 14 bases between. Per the germline V gene, CDR1 is LNHDA and CDR2 is SQIVND (reference sequence). The CDR3 totals 13 residues. The CDR3 region is CASSKTPDREAFF. The CDR3 nucleotides read TGTGCCAGTAGTAAGACCCCCGACAGGGAAGCTTTCTTT.

Comments on this clone: A single base separates this from a much larger clone, so it may be a read error. The chain combines TRBV9 with TRBJ2-7; 10 bases align to TRBD1. The CDR3 has 14 amino acids. Trimming at V came to 4 bases and at J to 3 bases, leaving 4 bases not matched to a gene. The germline CDR1 and CDR2 sequences are SGDLS and YYNGEE. CDR3 amino acids: CASSPRTGGYEQYF. For the CDR3, the DNA is TGTGCCAGCAGCCCCCGGACAGGGGGCTACGAGCAGTACTTC.